Listed below are T cell receptor beta chains from one sample, sequenced in a study of blood T cell repertoires in COVID-19. Some clones are missing from TCRdb's copy, which holds only in-frame ones; the method was immunoSEQ multiplex PCR. Of about 81,000 clones listed, approximately 78% are singletons. The sequencing sample was made of peripheral blood. Receptor source: a human donor in a cohort sampled during active COVID-19. CDR3s leave out the opening cysteine and the closing phenylalanine or tryptophan.

>TRBV5-4|TRBJ2-7
ASSMTGGYEQY
>TRBV19|TRBJ2-5
ASRDRRETQY
>TRBV7-9|TRBJ1-2
ASAGTPNYGYT
>TRBV4-3|TRBJ1-4
ASSQSAGGMWEKLF
>TRBV5-1|TRBJ2-2
ASSYSGTANTGELF
>TRBV19|TRBJ1-1
ASSIKVTIMNTEAF
>TRBV7-3|TRBJ2-1
ASSLSFRDEQF
>TRBV5-6|TRBJ2-7
ASSRDRKYEQY
>TRBV9|TRBJ1-6
ASSVLAGLNSPLH
>TRBV7-9|TRBJ1-1
ASSLGSGEAF
>TRBV5-1|TRBJ2-2
ASSLTGGVSTGELF
>TRBV30|TRBJ1-5
AWATRENQPQH
>TRBV4-2|TRBJ2-1
ASSQAGSYNEQF
>TRBV6-6|TRBJ1-1
ASSMGQIGEAF
>TRBV5-8|TRBJ2-7
ASSLGLSSYEQY
>TRBV7-2|TRBJ2-7
ASSNWTSGGFKDYEQY
>TRBV20-1|TRBJ2-7
SASRTGGEQY
>TRBV30|TRBJ1-1
ASTGTGGANTEAF
>TRBV7-8|TRBJ2-7
ASSLTSGSYEQY
>TRBV5-4|TRBJ1-1
ASSLAGGDEAF
>TRBV27|TRBJ2-7
ASSLGGGSGYEQY
>TRBV29-1|TRBJ1-4
SVLTNEKLF
>TRBV20-1|TRBJ2-7
SASIAYEQY
>TRBV20-1|TRBJ2-3
SASGSYTDTQY